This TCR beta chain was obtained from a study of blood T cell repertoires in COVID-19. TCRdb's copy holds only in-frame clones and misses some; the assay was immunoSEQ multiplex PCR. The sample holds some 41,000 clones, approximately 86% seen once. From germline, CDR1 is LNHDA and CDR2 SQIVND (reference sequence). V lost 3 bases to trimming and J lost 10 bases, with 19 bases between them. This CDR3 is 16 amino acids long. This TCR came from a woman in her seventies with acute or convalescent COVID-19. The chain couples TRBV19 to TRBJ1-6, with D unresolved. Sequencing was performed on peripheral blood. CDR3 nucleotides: TGTGCCAGTAGTATGGTCCCGGGAAAAATTAACTCACCCCTCCACTTT. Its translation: CASSMVPGKINSPLHF.